This note documents a single T cell receptor (beta chain) sequence. No cognate antigen has been identified for it. Base qualities are not recorded, but no much larger clone differs from it by a single base. The data belong to a study of T-cell reconstitution after alpha-beta-depleted transplantation in children listed by TCRdb under 2016. About the investigation overall: Using TCR repertoire profiling, the study followed T-cell immune reconstitution in a quantitative way in children after TCRalphabeta/CD19-depleted allogeneic hematopoietic cell transplantation. General study outcomes and caveats: About two months after transplant, the apparently early recovery of alphabetaT-cell counts reportedly depended on just several hundred clones that had expanded rapidly and came from non-depleted graft cells. Over the following months the frequencies of hyperexpanded clones went down, and after one year T-cell counts and TCRbeta diversity were mostly credited to newly produced T cells. In some patients, the high TCRbeta diversity seen at day 60 was put down to recipient T cells and intrathymic progenitors that had survived conditioning.

The CDR3 runs 12 amino acids, cysteine and phenylalanine included. The retained sequence is limited to the CDR3, 36 bases, with the frame set at the first base. V loses 6 bases of germline sequence and J loses 8 bases, and the interval between the two ends is 16 bases. Looking up the germline V gene yields CDR1 SQVTM and CDR2 ANQGSEA. The library was produced with PCR. Instrument used: Illumina HiSeq 2500. TCR library preparation used molecular barcoding, with unique molecular identifiers applied to normalize quantification of the TCRbeta repertoire. TCRdb passed the public sequencing reads through fastp at Q25 and MiXCR, retaining productive beta sequences. Each CDR3 protein gets just one entry, which takes the most common genes and DNA from the rows behind it. Within this sample are approximately 270,000 distinct CDR3 sequences, with around 25% of them counted one time only. The leading ten clones occupy 4.8% of the sample.

Explained via the paper, the treatment or condition label denotes: allogeneic hematopoietic cell transplantation with graft depleted of TCRalphabeta T cells and CD19 B cells. The children who served as transplant recipients had been given grafts of TCRalphabeta/CD19-depleted allogeneic hematopoietic cells. The TCR originated in a female patient aged 2 to 10 who had a stem cell transplant for congenital amegakaryocytic thrombocytopenia, so the T cells may come from the graft donor. The chain is assembled from TRBV29-1 and TRBJ1-2; TRBD1 is a weak D gene call, 5 bases matching. Sequencing was performed on PBMCs, mostly from graft donor cells, taken 360 days after TCRalphabeta/CD19-depleted stem cell transplant. Here the CDR3 is given as CSVNHFTGGYTF. The nucleotide sequence is TGCAGCGTCAACCATTTTACAGGCGGCTACACCTTC. The reference TRBV29-1 and TRBJ1-2 proteins fill in what lies around the CDR3, so the full variable domain reads SAVISQKPSRDICQRGTSLTIQCQVDSQVTMMFWYRQQPGQSLTLIATANQGSEATYESGFVIDKFPISRPNLTFSTLTVSNMSPEDSSIYLCSVNHFTGGYTFGSGTRLTVV.